The rows below give T cell receptor beta chains drawn from one sample of a study of shared clonotypes between healthy human individuals. Clones were sequenced by immunoSEQ multiplex PCR, and TCRdb holds only the in-frame ones, with some missing. The sample holds fewer than 1 million clones, just over 95% seen once. Input material: naive CD8+ T cells sorted from blood. These receptors came from a man younger than 45 in good health. Both conserved end residues are part of each CDR3. Part of the rows lack a size; the others show once, few, many or a class for expanded clones.

>TRBV6-1|TRBJ1-1|few
CASSASTGSTEAFF
>TRBV27|TRBJ2-1|-
CASGTDSYNEQFF
>TRBV29-1|TRBJ2-1|once
CSVVTYNEQFF
>TRBV6-4|TRBJ2-2|-
CASSDSLASGPDGELFF
>TRBV23-1|TRBJ2-7|-
CASSQDQGVNEQYF
>TRBV27|TRBJ2-2|-
CASSLSRSYETIGELFF
>TRBV13|TRBJ2-6|-
CASSLAEVLTF
>TRBV29-1|TRBJ2-1|-
CSVDTSGALDEQFF
>TRBV5-6|TRBJ2-3|-
CASSPGTGGVTDTQYF
>TRBV2|TRBJ2-2|-
CASVGAGKNTGELFF
>TRBV14|TRBJ1-1|-
CASSQEWGTEAFF
>TRBV27|TRBJ2-1|-
CASSLGFPNEQFF
>TRBV28|TRBJ1-1|-
CASSQIATVTEAFF
>TRBV2|TRBJ1-2|-
CASTGGEGLYGYTF
>TRBV7-8|TRBJ2-6|-
CASKTGGARSGANVLTF
>TRBV19|TRBJ2-1|-
CASSFWTGQGNEQFF
>TRBV6-5|TRBJ2-7|-
CASSLGLAESSYEQYF
>TRBV9|TRBJ2-1|-
CASSVLPPDSSSYNEQFF
>TRBV7-9|TRBJ1-1|-
CASSLVLAEAFF
>TRBV6-6|TRBJ2-7|-
CASSYTSTSDEQYF
>TRBV15|TRBJ2-7|-
CATSTTSGSIIFGEQYF
>TRBV29-1|TRBJ2-5|-
CSVDQGVEETQYF
>TRBV6-5|TRBJ2-7|-
CASTPAQGSYEQYF
>TRBV19|TRBJ2-1|-
CASSSISGPINEQFF
>TRBV5-1|TRBJ1-1|-
CASSREGARYTEAFF
>TRBV4-1|TRBJ1-1|-
CASSQAGKGTEAFF
>TRBV19|TRBJ1-5|-
CASSMGSGGVQPQHF
>TRBV19|TRBJ2-7|-
CASRDTSYEQYF
>TRBV27|TRBJ2-3|-
CASSLLAGEAKLYF
>TRBV11-2|TRBJ2-2|-
CASSLFPNTGELFF
>TRBV4-3|TRBJ2-2|-
CASSQDLAGANTGELFF
>TRBV27|TRBJ2-7|once
CASSENPRLDKQYF
>TRBV5-1|TRBJ2-3|-
CASMSRERKSTDTQYF
>TRBV7-9|TRBJ2-3|-
CASSLYIAGTDTQYF
>TRBV10-3|TRBJ2-7|few
CAISDRDSAFYEQYF
>TRBV4-3|TRBJ2-4|-
CASSQDDGNKNIQYF
>TRBV11-2|TRBJ1-1|once
CASSQRGRGDTEAFF
>TRBV11-2|TRBJ2-1|few
CASKTSVAGGPYNEQFF
>TRBV5-1|TRBJ2-3|-
CASRNDVQGRPDTQYF
>TRBV7-9|TRBJ2-2|-
CASSSSITGELFF
>TRBV4-1|TRBJ1-1|-
CASSQEGIWNTEAFF
>TRBV10-3|TRBJ1-5|-
CAISGQGNQPQHF
>TRBV4-2|TRBJ2-7|-
CASSQDPYISEQYF
>TRBV19|TRBJ2-7|-
CASSPRLSGSLNF
>TRBV7-6|TRBJ2-1|-
CASSSGWGPRNEQFF
>TRBV7-9|TRBJ1-3|few
CASSSLPDSGNTIYF
>TRBV9|TRBJ1-5|-
CASSLGQGGQPQHF
>TRBV5-5|TRBJ1-1|-
CASSFWDSDVEAFF
>TRBV18|TRBJ2-5|-
CASSPRTGADQETQYF
>TRBV29-1|TRBJ2-1|-
CSVEEWETVYNEQFF
>TRBV5-4|TRBJ2-3|once
CASRNPGTDTQYF
>TRBV6-1|TRBJ2-1|-
CASSETTSGYNEQFF
>TRBV14|TRBJ2-7|-
CASRERGSYEQYF